The rows below give T cell receptor beta chains drawn from one sample of a study of blood T cells in healthy people across ages. One entry per CDR3 protein results from TCRdb running MiXCR on the 5' RACE reads. The table shows under 2,000,000 distinct CDR3 sequences, with 40% to 55% occurring only once. Sequenced material: blood. The receptors were sampled from a woman in her thirties or forties in good health. Both conserved end residues are part of each CDR3. The D gene is left open where the match is weak. Clone size is not always given. Where it is, it says once, few, many or a class for expanded clones.

d_gene,abundance,v_gene,j_gene,CDR3nt,CDR3aa
NA,NA,TRBV12-3/TRBV12-4,TRBJ2-7,TGTGCCAGCAGTTTCCGAGGACAGTTCTCCTACGAGCAGTACTTC,CASSFRGQFSYEQYF
NA,few,TRBV7-9,TRBJ2-5,TGTGCCAGCAGCTTAGGAGAGTTTCAAGAGACCCAGTACTTC,CASSLGEFQETQYF
TRBD1,NA,TRBV10-3,TRBJ1-6,TGTGCCATCAGGGGACAGGCCATAAATTCACCCCTCCACTTT,CAIRGQAINSPLHF
NA,few,TRBV20-1,TRBJ2-3,TGCAGTGCGCAGGTAAAGCGCGGCACAGATACGCAGTATTTT,CSAQVKRGTDTQYF
TRBD1,NA,TRBV7-2,TRBJ1-4,TGTGCCAGCAGCTTCGTAGGGACAGGGGATAATGAAAAACTGTTTTTT,CASSFVGTGDNEKLFF
NA,NA,TRBV18,TRBJ2-5,TGTGCCAGCTCACCCCGGGGACAACCGGAGACCCAGTACTTC,CASSPRGQPETQYF
TRBD1,NA,TRBV5-1,TRBJ2-3,TGCGCCAGCAGCTGGAACGAAAGGGGGCCAGATACGCAGTATTTT,CASSWNERGPDTQYF
NA,NA,TRBV11-1,TRBJ2-2,TGTGCCAGCAGCTTAGCGCCAGGAGCCCCTAACACCGGGGAGCTGTTTTTT,CASSLAPGAPNTGELFF
TRBD1,NA,TRBV20-1,TRBJ1-4,TGCAGTGCTAGTGGGGACAGCCACCCGAGGGAAAAACTGTTTTTT,CSASGDSHPREKLFF
TRBD1,many,TRBV4-3,TRBJ2-5,TGCGCCAGCAGCCAAGATCGGGGACAGGGTTCGGAGACCCAGTACTTC,CASSQDRGQGSETQYF
NA,few,TRBV27,TRBJ2-6,TGTGCCAGCAGTTTATCTTTGTACAGAGTCATCTCTGGGGCCAACGTCCTGACTTTC,CASSLSLYRVISGANVLTF
NA,NA,TRBV27,TRBJ2-3,TGTGCCGGCAGTTTTTTACAAGACAGGGCCCCTCAGGAGGGTACGCAGTATTTT,CAGSFLQDRAPQEGTQYF
NA,few,TRBV4-1,TRBJ2-5,TGCGCCAGCAGCCAAGATAGTCCTTCGGAGACCCAGTACTTC,CASSQDSPSETQYF
NA,NA,TRBV28,TRBJ2-7,TGTGCCAGTCAACTAGCCTACGAGCAGTACTTC,CASQLAYEQYF
TRBD2,NA,TRBV29-1,TRBJ2-5,TGCAGCGTTGAAGCCCACGGGACTATGGGGACCCAGTACTTC,CSVEAHGTMGTQYF
TRBD1,NA,TRBV6-5,TRBJ1-4,TGTGCCAGCACTAGGGACAGCCTCTTAAGAAATGAAAAACTGTTTTTT,CASTRDSLLRNEKLFF
NA,NA,TRBV6-1,TRBJ2-1,TGTGCCAGCAGTGAACAGACCAATAGGGGGGGATGGCAGTTCTTC,CASSEQTNRGGWQFF
NA,few,TRBV12-3/TRBV12-4,TRBJ2-7,TGTGCCAGCAGTTCGACGGAAACTAAGTACTTC,CASSSTETKYF
NA,NA,TRBV20-1,TRBJ2-7,TGCAGTGCTGACGGAGGGAGTGCCTACGAGCAGTACTTC,CSADGGSAYEQYF
NA,NA,TRBV5-4,TRBJ2-4,TGTGCCAGCAGCTCCCCATCTTTAGCCAAAAACATTCAGTACTTC,CASSSPSLAKNIQYF
TRBD2,many,TRBV6-5,TRBJ2-1,TGTGCCAGCAGCTCTAGCGGGGGGGCCTACAATGAGCAGTTCTTC,CASSSSGGAYNEQFF
TRBD1,NA,TRBV6-2/TRBV6-3,TRBJ2-3,TGTGCCAGCAGTTACAAAGACAGGGGCGGAAGAACGGATACGCAGTATTTT,CASSYKDRGGRTDTQYF
NA,many,TRBV4-3,TRBJ2-7,TGCGCCAGCAGCCAAGCGACCGGTACCTACGAGCAGTACTTC,CASSQATGTYEQYF
NA,NA,TRBV5-1,TRBJ2-5,TGCGCCAGCAATTTATATGCGGGGAGCCAAGAGACCCAGTACTTC,CASNLYAGSQETQYF
TRBD2,NA,TRBV10-2,TRBJ2-7,TGCGCCAGCAGTGGAAGACTAGCGGATTACGAGCAGTACTTC,CASSGRLADYEQYF
NA,few,TRBV15,TRBJ1-2,TGTGCCACCCGGGCGTGGGACTATGGCTACACCTTC,CATRAWDYGYTF
TRBD2,few,TRBV7-2,TRBJ2-1,TGTGCCAGCAGCTTAGTCCCGCTAGCGGGAACTTACAATGAGCAGTTCTTC,CASSLVPLAGTYNEQFF